The clone carrying this T cell receptor (beta chain) was counted only a few times. The target antigen is unknown. Making TCR cDNA involved 5'RACE template switching, which added UMIs and a universal primer site. TCRdb redid the calling of the 5' RACE reads with MiXCR, one entry per CDR3 protein. The sample contains 320,000 or so distinct CDR3 sequences, 8% to 9.5% of which appear only once. This record belongs to a study of T cells after yellow fever vaccination. The overall study: Preparation of fractions with low cell numbers was performed using SMART-Seq v4 Ultra Low Input. Overall study results and limits: Though it reached lower strength, the secondary response hit its peak faster, day 5 versus 15. Abundant clonotypes (contaminants from the bulk population) could be present in FACS-sorted repertoires.

The ends lost 6 bases at V and 6 bases at J; junction bases unmatched: 5. This CDR3 is 12 amino acids long. Sequenced material: PBMCs, taken roughly 45 days after the first yellow fever vaccination. The receptor was derived from a man aged 18 to 29 who received the YFV17D yellow fever vaccine. The chain joins TRBV23-1 to TRBJ2-7; 7 nucleotides line up with TRBD1. TRBV23-1 is annotated as an ORF whose role is uncertain. The DNA of the CDR3 is TGCGCCAGCAGCCCGACAGGGCGCGAGCAGTACGTC. It encodes CASSPTGREQYV.